The TCR beta chain described here comes from a study of tumor and adjacent non-tumor tissue in lung cancer. Background on the study: Each sample yielded approximately 4.2 million productive TCRbeta reads on average. Study conclusions and caveats: Normal lung showed higher cumulative top 100 clone frequency than tumor. Tumor tissue had significantly higher TCR diversity than normal lung.

This clonotype showed up many times. What it binds is not known. TCRbeta libraries were built with three rounds of nested PCR, modified from ARM-PCR. TCRdb re-analysed the multiplex PCR reads in MiXCR, keeping a single row per CDR3 protein. Counted here are more than 85,000 distinct CDR3 sequences, 65% occurring once; the ten biggest clones make up around 20%. RNA was extracted from bulk tissue without any cell sorting. More than 3 cm separated this lung sample from the edge of the tumor. Donors were chemotherapy-naive, newly diagnosed lung cancer surgical patients in China, August–late 2014. The sample comprised distant non-tumor lung tissue. The origin of this receptor is a man aged 30 to 39 with non-small cell lung cancer.

CDR3 nucleotides: TGTGCCAGCGCTAGCGGGGGACCCTACAATGAGCAGTTCTTC. This gives the protein CASASGGPYNEQFF. The rearrangement joins TRBV11-2 to TRBJ2-1; TRBD2 matches at 10 bases. The CDR3 has 14 amino acids. Germline CDR1 and CDR2: SGHAT and FQNNGV. V lost 8 bases, J lost 2 bases, and 3 bases stayed unmatched.